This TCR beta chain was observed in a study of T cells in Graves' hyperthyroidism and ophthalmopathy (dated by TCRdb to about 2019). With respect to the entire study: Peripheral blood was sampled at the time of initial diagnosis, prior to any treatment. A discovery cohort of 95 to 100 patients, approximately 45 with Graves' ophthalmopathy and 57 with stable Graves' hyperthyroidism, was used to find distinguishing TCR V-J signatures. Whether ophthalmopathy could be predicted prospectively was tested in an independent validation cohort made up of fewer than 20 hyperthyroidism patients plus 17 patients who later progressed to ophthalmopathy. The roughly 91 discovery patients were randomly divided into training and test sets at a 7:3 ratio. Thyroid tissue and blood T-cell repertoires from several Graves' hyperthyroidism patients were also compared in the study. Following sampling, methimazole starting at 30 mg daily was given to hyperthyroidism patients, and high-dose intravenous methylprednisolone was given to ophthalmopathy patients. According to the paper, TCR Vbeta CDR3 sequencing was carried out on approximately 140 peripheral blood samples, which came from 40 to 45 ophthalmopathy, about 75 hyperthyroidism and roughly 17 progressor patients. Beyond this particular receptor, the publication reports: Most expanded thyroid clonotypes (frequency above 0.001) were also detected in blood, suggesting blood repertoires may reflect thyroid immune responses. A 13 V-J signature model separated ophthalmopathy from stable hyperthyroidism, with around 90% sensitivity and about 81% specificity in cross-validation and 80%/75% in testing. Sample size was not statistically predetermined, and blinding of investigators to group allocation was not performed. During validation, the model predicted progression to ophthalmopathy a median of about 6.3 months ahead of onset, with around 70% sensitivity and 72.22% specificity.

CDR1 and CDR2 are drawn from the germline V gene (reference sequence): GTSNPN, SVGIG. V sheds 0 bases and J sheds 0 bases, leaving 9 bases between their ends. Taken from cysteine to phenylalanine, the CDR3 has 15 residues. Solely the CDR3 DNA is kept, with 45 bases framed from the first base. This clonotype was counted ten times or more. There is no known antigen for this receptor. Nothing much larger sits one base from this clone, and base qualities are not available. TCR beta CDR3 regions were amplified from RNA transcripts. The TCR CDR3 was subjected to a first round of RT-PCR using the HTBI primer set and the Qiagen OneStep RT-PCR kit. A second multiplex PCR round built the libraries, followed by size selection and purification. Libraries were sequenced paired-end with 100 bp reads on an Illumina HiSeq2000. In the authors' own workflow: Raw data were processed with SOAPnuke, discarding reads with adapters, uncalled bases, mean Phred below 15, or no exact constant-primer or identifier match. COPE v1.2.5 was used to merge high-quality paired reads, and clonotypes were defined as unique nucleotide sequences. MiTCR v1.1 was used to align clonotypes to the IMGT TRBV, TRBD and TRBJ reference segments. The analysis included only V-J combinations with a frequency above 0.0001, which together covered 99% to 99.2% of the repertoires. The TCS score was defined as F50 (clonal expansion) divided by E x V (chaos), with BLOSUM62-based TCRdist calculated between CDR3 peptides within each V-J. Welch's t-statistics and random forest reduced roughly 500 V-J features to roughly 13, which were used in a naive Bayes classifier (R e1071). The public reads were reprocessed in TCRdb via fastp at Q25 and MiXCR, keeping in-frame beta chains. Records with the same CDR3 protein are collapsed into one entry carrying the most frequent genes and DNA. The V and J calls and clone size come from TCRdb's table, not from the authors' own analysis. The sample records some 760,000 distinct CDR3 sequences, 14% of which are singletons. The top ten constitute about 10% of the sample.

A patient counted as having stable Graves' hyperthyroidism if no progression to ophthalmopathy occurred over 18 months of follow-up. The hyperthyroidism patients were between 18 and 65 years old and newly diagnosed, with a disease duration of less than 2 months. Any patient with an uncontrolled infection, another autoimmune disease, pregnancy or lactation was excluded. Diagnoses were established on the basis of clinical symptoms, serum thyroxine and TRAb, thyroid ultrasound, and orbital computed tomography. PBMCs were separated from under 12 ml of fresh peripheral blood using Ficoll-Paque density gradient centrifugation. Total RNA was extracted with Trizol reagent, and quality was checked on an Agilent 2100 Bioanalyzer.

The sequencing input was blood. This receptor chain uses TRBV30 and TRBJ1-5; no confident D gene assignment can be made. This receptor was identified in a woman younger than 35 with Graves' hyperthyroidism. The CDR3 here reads CAWSVGGYSNQPQHF. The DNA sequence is TGTGCCTGGAGTGTAGGTGGTTATAGCAATCAGCCCCAGCATTTT.